The sequence of this T cell receptor beta chain was determined in a study of T cell clonality in common variable immunodeficiency. Germline V gene data show CDR1 as PRHDT and CDR2 as FYEKMQ (reference sequence). V was clipped by 5 bases and J by 0 bases; unmatched bases: 6. The CDR3 has 16 amino acids. Many counts were recorded for this clone. Its cognate antigen is unknown. The CDR3 end is not reached by the read, which stops 3 residues before it; the germline J gene fills it in. Overall study findings and caveats: CVID subjects shared fewer TCRbeta clones than healthy controls did. Repertoire-complication correlations in CVID were limited by patient heterogeneity.

Only in-frame clones appear in the TCRdb table, and some are missing; sequencing was by immunoSEQ multiplex PCR. This sample has tens of thousands of clones, each found more than once. The material sequenced was peripheral blood mononuclear cells. The J gene is TRBJ2-3, the V gene TRBV13, with TRBD2 matching 9 bases. The sequence derives from a person aged 18 to 75 in good health. CDR3 in amino acids: CASSLQRGASTDTQYF. CDR3 bases read: TGTGCCAGCAGCCTTCAGCGGGGGGCTAGCACAGATACG. The whole variable domain, remainder taken from reference TRBV13 and TRBJ2-3, is AAGVIQSPRHLIKEKRETATLKCYPIPRHDTVYWYQQGPGQDPQFLISFYEKMQSDKGSIPDRFSAQQFSDYHSELNMSSLELGDSALYFCASSLQRGASTDTQYFGPGTRLTVL.